This TCR beta chain was recovered during a study of identical twins. TCRdb recomputed calls from the 5' RACE reads with MiXCR, one row per CDR3 protein. The sample records just under 650,000 distinct CDR3 sequences, just over 7% being singletons. The CDR3 runs 13 residues. The germline gives CDR1 SNHLY, CDR2 FYNNEI. V was shortened by 8 bases and J by 3 bases, with 11 bases between the two germline ends. These data also formed part of another study, on yellow fever vaccine responses in identical twins. This second study notes: Reportedly, twins showed a vaccine T cell response that looked partly convergent and partly personalized.

The V call is TRBV2, the J call TRBJ1-5; D not certain. Sequencing was done on a sample of PBMCs. This receptor was identified in a woman aged 18-29 years in good health. CDR3 sequence reads: CASAQAYNQPQHF. The CDR3 region has the DNA TGTGCCAGCGCGCAGGCTTACAATCAGCCCCAGCATTTT.